This TCR beta chain was profiled in a study of shared clonotypes between healthy human individuals. Study-wide context: Ranging from 18 to 49 in age, donors were two women and three men.

Sequenced by immunoSEQ multiplex PCR; TCRdb stores in-frame clones only, minus some. The repertoire includes around 510,000 clones, roughly 95% of them detected once, and about 0.064% sits in the top ten. The CDR3 has 15 amino acids. Germline values: CDR1 SGDLS, CDR2 YYNGEE. V dropped 3 bases and J dropped 6 bases, with 18 bases sitting between them. Material: naive CD4+ T cells sorted from blood. Described subset: CD45RA+ positively selected. V gene TRBV9 combines with J gene TRBJ1-1; possible D gene TRBD1, 6 bases. This receptor was identified in a woman in her thirties in good health. CDR3 amino acids: CASSAPAGVGSEAFF. As DNA, the CDR3 is TGTGCCAGCAGCGCCCCCGCAGGGGTCGGGTCTGAAGCTTTCTTT. Drawing the rest from reference TRBV9 and TRBJ1-1, the complete variable domain is DSGVTQTPKHLITATGQRVTLRCSPRSGDLSVYWYQQSLDQGLQFLIQYYNGEERAKGNILERFSAQQFPDLHSELNLSSLELGDSALYFCASSAPAGVGSEAFFGQGTRLTVV.